This TCR beta chain is drawn from a study of T cell responses to AZD1222 COVID-19 vaccine (dated by TCRdb to the early 2020s). Some background on the complete study: TCR sequencing was performed for about 250 trial participants, of whom roughly 200 were given two doses of AZD1222 and some 25 were given two doses of MenACWY control vaccine. Enrollment into the trials was organized by age into subgroups of 18-55, 56-69 and 70-plus years, and those subgroups contained approximately 160, 26 and 62 TCR-sequenced participants, respectively.

The CDR3 runs 15 residues from the cysteine to the phenylalanine. The read is trimmed to its CDR3 DNA, 45 bases read in frame from base 1. According to the germline V gene, CDR1 reads SGHAT and CDR2 reads FQNNGV. Trimming takes 4 bases from V and 1 base from J, and the germline ends sit 12 bases apart. The CDR3 regions of human TCRbeta chains were analyzed by immunosequencing. The paper's data handling went like this. TCRs in the repertoires were compared against a reference library of SARS-CoV-2-specific TCRs that had been generated with the MIRA antigen-specificity platform. Breadth meant the fraction of unique TCRs that were SARS-CoV-2-associated, whereas depth meant the fraction of total T cells that were SARS-CoV-2-associated. Using the MIRA data, every spike-specific TCR was mapped to the spike region that the TCR reacted to and assigned to either a CD4 or a CD8 class. Log10-transformed breadth and depth values were compared by one-way ANOVA with Sidak's multiple comparisons tests. This immuneACCESS table, as held by TCRdb, lists in-frame sequences with V and J called but not all clones. Of the missing ones, under half trace to an unresolved V gene in checked studies; the others have no known cause. The V and J calls and the clone size are those of that table, but D and trimming were determined from the DNA. The sample table holds fewer than 130,000 clones, of which 80% to 95% were seen once. The top ten constitute over 2% of the sample.

Read against the paper, the sample's time point label means: about 28 days (+/-7) after the second vaccine dose. AZD1222 recipients with second doses at about 4 weeks or about 12 weeks were pooled, because spike-specific TCR depth and breadth did not differ between schedules. Vaccinee samples came from UK trials COV001 and COV002, including a single-blind randomized controlled phase 2/3 trial of AZD1222 (ChAdOx1 nCoV-19) in healthy adults. For TCRbeta chain sequencing, PBMC samples were collected from trial participants at day 0 and at day 28 after the second dose. Regarding this clone: Its specific antigen is unknown. No base quality values were provided; no much bigger clone lies one nucleotide off.

Overall results and qualifications from the work: Conclusions about previously exposed vaccinees are limited because only 5 or 6 AZD1222 recipients were SARS-CoV-2 seropositive at baseline. Most participants were white British and females outnumbered males, and the authors suggested that clonal diversity may have been underestimated. Reportedly, almost half of the unique spike-specific TCRs recognized epitopes lying outside the regions that are mutated in the B.1.351 and B.1.1.7 variants. CD4 TCRs associated with the vaccine covered the entire spike protein, and the dominant responses were in regions 160-218 and 743-854. After two AZD1222 doses, spike-specific TCR breadth and depth were significantly higher than at day 0 and than in MenACWY recipients. The 56-69-year group was small, and its depth increase did not reach significance, likely because of low power. Because no day 14 peak-response samples were available, the repertoires could be characterized only after the peak T cell response.

The sequence links TRBV11-2 to TRBJ2-3; a weak D assignment points to TRBD1 (5 bases agree). The origin of this receptor is an adult who received the AZD1222 COVID-19 vaccine. The sequences come from peripheral blood, collected 28 days after the second AZD1222 dose. The DNA reads TGTGCCAGCAGCTCTAACACAGGACGCACAGATACGCAGTATTTT. The encoded protein is CASSSNTGRTDTQYF.